This T cell receptor beta chain was captured by sequencing in a study of control samples from healthy donors and cancer patients. The germline V and J ends were trimmed by 8 bases and 2 bases, with 8 bases remaining between them. This CDR3 spans 12 amino acids. The germline V gene has CDR1 KGHDR and CDR2 SFDVKD. TCRdb keeps only in-frame clones here, not all; method: immunoSEQ multiplex PCR. The table has about 54,000 clones, around 97% seen once; the top ten hold around 2%. V and J are TRBV24-1 and TRBJ1-1, with D hard to call. This TCR came from a young woman in good health. Sequencing used blood. The CDR3 sequence is CATKGSNTEAFF. CDR3 in DNA: TGTGCCACCAAGGGCAGCAACACTGAAGCTTTCTTT.